This T cell receptor beta chain is from a study of siplizumab effects on memory and regulatory T cells. Only in-frame clones appear in the TCRdb table, and some are missing; sequencing was by immunoSEQ multiplex PCR. This table holds roughly 100,000 clones, approximately 93% found once. J lost 7 bases, V lost 2 bases, and 15 bases had no gene match. CDR3 size: 18 residues. Germline V gene lookup returns CDR1 MGHRA and CDR2 YSYEKL. The chain couples TRBV4-1 to TRBJ2-1; 9 bases map to TRBD2. The sequenced sample was Tregs sorted from blood. The receptor was derived from a human donor in good health. The DNA for the CDR3 is TGCGCCAGCAGCCAAAATTACGCACGGGCTAGCGGGAAGAATGAGCAGTTCTTC. Translating gives CASSQNYARASGKNEQFF.